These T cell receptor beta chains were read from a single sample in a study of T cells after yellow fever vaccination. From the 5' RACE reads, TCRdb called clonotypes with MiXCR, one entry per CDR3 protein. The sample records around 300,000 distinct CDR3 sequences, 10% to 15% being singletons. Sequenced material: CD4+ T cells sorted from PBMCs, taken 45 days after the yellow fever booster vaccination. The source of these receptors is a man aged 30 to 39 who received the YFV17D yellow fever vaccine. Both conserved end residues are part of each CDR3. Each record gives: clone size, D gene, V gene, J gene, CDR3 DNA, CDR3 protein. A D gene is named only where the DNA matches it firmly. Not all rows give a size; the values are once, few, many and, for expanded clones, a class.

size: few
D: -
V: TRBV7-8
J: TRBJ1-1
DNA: TGTGCCAGCAGCGCCGACAGGTTCAACACTGAAGCTTTCTTT
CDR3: CASSADRFNTEAFF

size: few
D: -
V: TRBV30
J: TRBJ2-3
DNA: TGTGCCTGGAGTGTAAGGTTCGATACGCAGTATTTT
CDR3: CAWSVRFDTQYF

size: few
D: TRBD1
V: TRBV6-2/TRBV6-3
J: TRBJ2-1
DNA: TGTGCCAGCAGTTATCGGGACAGGGGGCGGGTTCTCTCCTACAATGAGCAGTTCTTC
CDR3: CASSYRDRGRVLSYNEQFF

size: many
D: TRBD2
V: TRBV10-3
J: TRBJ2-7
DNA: TGTGCCACGGGAGGGGAGGCTTACGAGCAGTACTTC
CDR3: CATGGEAYEQYF

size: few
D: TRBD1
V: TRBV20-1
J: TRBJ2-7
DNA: TGCAGTGCCAACCATCTACAGGGGTTCGAGCAGTACTTC
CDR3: CSANHLQGFEQYF

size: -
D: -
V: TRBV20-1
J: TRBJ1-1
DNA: TGCAGTGCTAGAGCCGATACTGAAGCTTTCTTT
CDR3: CSARADTEAFF

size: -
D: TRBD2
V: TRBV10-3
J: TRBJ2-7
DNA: TGTGCCATCAGTGAGGACGCGGGAGTGGTGAACGAGCAGTACTTC
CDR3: CAISEDAGVVNEQYF

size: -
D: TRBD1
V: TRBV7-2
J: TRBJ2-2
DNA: TGTGCCAGCAGCCCAACGGGGACAGTAAACACCGGGGAGCTGTTTTTT
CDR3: CASSPTGTVNTGELFF

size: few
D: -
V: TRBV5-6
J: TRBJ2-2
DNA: TGTGCCAGCAGCTTTGGTTTAGCGGCTAACGGGGAGCTGTTTTTT
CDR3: CASSFGLAANGELFF

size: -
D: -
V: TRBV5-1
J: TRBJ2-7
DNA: TGCGCCAGCAGCTTGGCCATAGGGACGGGGGTGAGTTACGAGCAGTACTTC
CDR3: CASSLAIGTGVSYEQYF

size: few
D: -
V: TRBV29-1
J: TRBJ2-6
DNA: TGCAGCGCCCACTCTGGGGCCAACGTCCTGACTTTC
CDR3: CSAHSGANVLTF

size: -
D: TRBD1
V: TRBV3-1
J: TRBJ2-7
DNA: TGTGCCTGCAGCCAAAAGGTAGGACAGGGGGGCGAGCAGTACTTC
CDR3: CACSQKVGQGGEQYF

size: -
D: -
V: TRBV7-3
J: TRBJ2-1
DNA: TGTGCCAGCAGCCCGACGACCAGGGAGAATGAGCAGTTCTTC
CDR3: CASSPTTRENEQFF

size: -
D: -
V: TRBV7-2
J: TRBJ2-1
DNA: TGTGCCAGCAGCTTATATTATGAGCAGTTCTTC
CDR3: CASSLYYEQFF

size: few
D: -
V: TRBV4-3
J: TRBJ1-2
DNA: TGCGCCAGCAGCCAAGATATGGGGTGGGGCTACACCTTC
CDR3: CASSQDMGWGYTF

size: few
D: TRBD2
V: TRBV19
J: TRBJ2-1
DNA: TGTGCCAGTAGTGGACTAGCAGATTACAATGAGCAGTTCTTC
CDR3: CASSGLADYNEQFF

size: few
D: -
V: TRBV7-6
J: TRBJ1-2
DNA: TGTGCCAGCAGTCGAACATTCGGACCGCCCTACACCTTC
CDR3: CASSRTFGPPYTF

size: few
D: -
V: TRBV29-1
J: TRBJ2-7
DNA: TGCAGCGTTGAAGACAGCTACGAGCAGTACTTC
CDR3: CSVEDSYEQYF

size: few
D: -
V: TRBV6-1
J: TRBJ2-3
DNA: TGTGCCAGCAGTGAAAGTTCGGTGTGGGTTGGAGATACGCAGTATTTT
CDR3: CASSESSVWVGDTQYF

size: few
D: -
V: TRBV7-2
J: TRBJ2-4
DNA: TGTGCCAGCAGCCCAAGGACGGGAAACATTCAGTACTTC
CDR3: CASSPRTGNIQYF

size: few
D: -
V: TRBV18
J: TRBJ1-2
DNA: TGTGCCAGCTCACCCAATGACGGGCAGGGCGGCTACACCTTC
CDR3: CASSPNDGQGGYTF

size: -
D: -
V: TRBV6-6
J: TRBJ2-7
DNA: TGTGCCACCCGGACAGCGAGGGTCTACGAGCAGTACTTC
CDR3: CATRTARVYEQYF

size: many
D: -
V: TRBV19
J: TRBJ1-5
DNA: TGTGCCAGTAGTACCCAAAAATACAATCAGCCCCAGCATTTT
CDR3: CASSTQKYNQPQHF

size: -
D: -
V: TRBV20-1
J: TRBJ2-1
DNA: TGCAGTGCTAGAGTTTCGAGGGGCGGTTGGCGGGAATACAATGAGCAGTTCTTC
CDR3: CSARVSRGGWREYNEQFF

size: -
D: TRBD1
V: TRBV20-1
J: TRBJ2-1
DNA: TGCAGTGCTAGAATGGGTGGGACAGGGGTCAATGAGCAGTTCTTC
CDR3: CSARMGGTGVNEQFF

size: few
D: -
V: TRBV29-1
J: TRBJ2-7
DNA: TGCAGCGTTGAAGATCTTCCGCGATGGTCCTACGAGCAGTACTTC
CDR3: CSVEDLPRWSYEQYF

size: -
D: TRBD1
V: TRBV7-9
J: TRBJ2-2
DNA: TGTGCCAGCAGCACCCTTGGGACAGGGAACACCGGGGAGCTGTTTTTT
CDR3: CASSTLGTGNTGELFF

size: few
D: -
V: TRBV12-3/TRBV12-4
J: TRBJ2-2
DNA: TGTGCCAGCAGTCAGACCAACACCGGGGAGCTGTTTTTT
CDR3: CASSQTNTGELFF

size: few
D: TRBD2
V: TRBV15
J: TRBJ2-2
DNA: TGTGCCACCAGCAGAGTGCACCTAGCGGGAGTTGGCGGGGAGCTGTTTTTT
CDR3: CATSRVHLAGVGGELFF

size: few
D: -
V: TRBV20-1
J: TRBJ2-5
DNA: TGCAGAGCCGGGACATCAGAGACCCAGTACTTC
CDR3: CRAGTSETQYF

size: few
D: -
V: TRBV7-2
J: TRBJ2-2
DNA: TGTGCCACCTCGGGACTTAGGGCCGGGGAGCTGTTTTTT
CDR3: CATSGLRAGELFF

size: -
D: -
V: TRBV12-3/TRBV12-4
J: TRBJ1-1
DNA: TGTGCCAGCAGTTTTCGTCGGGGTGGTACTGAAGCTTTCTTT
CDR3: CASSFRRGGTEAFF

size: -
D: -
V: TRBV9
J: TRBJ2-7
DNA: TGTGCCAGCAGCTCTCGGGGTAGCGGCGACGAGCAGTACTTC
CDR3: CASSSRGSGDEQYF

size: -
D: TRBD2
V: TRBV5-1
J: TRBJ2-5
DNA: TGCGCCAGCAGGATATCCAGCGGGGGGAACCAAGAGACCCAGTACTTC
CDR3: CASRISSGGNQETQYF

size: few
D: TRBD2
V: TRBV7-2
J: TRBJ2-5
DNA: TGTGCCAGCAGCCGAACTAGCGGGATACAGGAGACCCAGTACTTC
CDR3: CASSRTSGIQETQYF

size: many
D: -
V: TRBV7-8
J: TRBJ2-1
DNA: TGTGCCAGCAACCGGGACGTAACCTACAATGAGCAGTTCTTC
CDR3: CASNRDVTYNEQFF

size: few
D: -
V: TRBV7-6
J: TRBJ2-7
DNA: TGTGCCAGCAGCTTAATAGGGATAGGGAGCGAGCAGTACTTC
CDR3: CASSLIGIGSEQYF

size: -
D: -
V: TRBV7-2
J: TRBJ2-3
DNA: TGTGCCAGCAGCCCCTCCGTAAGCACAGATACGCAGTATTTT
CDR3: CASSPSVSTDTQYF

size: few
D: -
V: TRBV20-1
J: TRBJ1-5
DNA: TGCAGTGCTAGAGTACTTGATCGCAATCAGCCCCAGCATTTT
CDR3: CSARVLDRNQPQHF

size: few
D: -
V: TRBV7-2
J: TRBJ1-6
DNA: TGTGCCAGCAGCTTAGCGAGTAGGGCCAATTCACCCCTCCACTTT
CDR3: CASSLASRANSPLHF

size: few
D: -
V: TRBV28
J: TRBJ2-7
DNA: TGTGCCAGCAATACCCGGGGAGTTGGAGTTTACGAGCAGTACTTC
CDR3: CASNTRGVGVYEQYF

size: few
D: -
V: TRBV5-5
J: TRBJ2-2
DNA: TGTGCCAGCACTCACCCAGGGCTGTTCAACACCGGGGAGCTGTTTTTT
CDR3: CASTHPGLFNTGELFF

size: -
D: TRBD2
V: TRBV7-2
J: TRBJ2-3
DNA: TGTGCCAGCAGCTTAAGGGGGACGGGACTAGCGGGCGATACGCAGTATTTT
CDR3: CASSLRGTGLAGDTQYF

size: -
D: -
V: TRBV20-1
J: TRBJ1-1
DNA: TGCAGTGCTAGGGAGGAACCCGAAGCTTTCTTT
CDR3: CSAREEPEAFF

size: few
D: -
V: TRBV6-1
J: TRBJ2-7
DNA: TGTGCCAGCAGTCGGCCGCGGGCGGAACCTAGGGAGCAGTACTTC
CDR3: CASSRPRAEPREQYF

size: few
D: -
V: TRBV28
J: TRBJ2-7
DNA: TGTGCCAGCAGTTTACCCCCAGGGTCCTACGAGCAGTACTTC
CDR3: CASSLPPGSYEQYF

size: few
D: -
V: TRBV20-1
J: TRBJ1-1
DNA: TGCAGTGCCCAAGCTGGAAACAAGAACACTGAAGCTTTCTTT
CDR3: CSAQAGNKNTEAFF

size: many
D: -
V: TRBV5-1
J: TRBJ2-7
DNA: TGCGCCAGCAGCTTGGTTGGCAGGGACTCCGAGCAGTACTTC
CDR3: CASSLVGRDSEQYF

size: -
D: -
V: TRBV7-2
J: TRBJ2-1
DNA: TGTGCCAGCAGCTCAGCCGGTTTTGGGGGAAGCTCCTACAATGAGCAGTTCTTC
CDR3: CASSSAGFGGSSYNEQFF

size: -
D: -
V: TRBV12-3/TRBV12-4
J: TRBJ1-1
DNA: TGTGCCAGCAGTCCCTCGACAGAGCTTGAAGCTTTCTTT
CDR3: CASSPSTELEAFF

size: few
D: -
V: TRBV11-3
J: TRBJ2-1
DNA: TGTGCCAGCAGCTTAGATCCGTTGCGGCAGTTCTTC
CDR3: CASSLDPLRQFF

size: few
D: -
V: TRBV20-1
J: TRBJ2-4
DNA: TGCAGTGTGGGGAGTGTGGCCAAAAACATTCAGTACTTC
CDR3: CSVGSVAKNIQYF

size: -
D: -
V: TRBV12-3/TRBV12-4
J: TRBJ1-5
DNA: TGTGCCAGCAGTGCCGCGGGAGCCCAGCCCCAGCATTTT
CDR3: CASSAAGAQPQHF

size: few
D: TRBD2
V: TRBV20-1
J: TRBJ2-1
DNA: TGCAGTGCTCCCCGGCGTCTAGCGGGAGGGCGGGAGCAGTTCTTC
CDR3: CSAPRRLAGGREQFF

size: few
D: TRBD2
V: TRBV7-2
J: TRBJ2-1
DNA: TGTGCCAGCAGACAGACTAGCGGGGCTTACAATGAGCAGTTCTTC
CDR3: CASRQTSGAYNEQFF

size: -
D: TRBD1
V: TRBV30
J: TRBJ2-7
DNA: TGTGCCTGGAGTGTAGAAGGGGGCAGATTCTCCTACGAGCAGTACTTC
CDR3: CAWSVEGGRFSYEQYF

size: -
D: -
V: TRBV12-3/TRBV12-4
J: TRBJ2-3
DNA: TGTGCCAGCAGTTTAGTTAGCGTTCCGCCAGATACGCAGTATTTT
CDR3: CASSLVSVPPDTQYF

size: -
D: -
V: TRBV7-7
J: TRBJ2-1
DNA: TGTGCCAGCAGCTTAGGGGTAATGAGCGGAGGATCCTACAATGAGCAGTTCTTC
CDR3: CASSLGVMSGGSYNEQFF

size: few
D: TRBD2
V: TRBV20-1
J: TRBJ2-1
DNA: TGCAGTGCTTCCCCGACTAGCGGGAGTTACAATGAGCAGTTCTTC
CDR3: CSASPTSGSYNEQFF